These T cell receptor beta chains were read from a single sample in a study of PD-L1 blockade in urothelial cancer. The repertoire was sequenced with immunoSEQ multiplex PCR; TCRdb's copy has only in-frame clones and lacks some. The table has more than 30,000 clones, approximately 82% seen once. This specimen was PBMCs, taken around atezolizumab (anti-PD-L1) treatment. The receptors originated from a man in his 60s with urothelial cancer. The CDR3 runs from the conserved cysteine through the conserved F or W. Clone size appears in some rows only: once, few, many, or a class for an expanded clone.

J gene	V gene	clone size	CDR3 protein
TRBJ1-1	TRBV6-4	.	CASRGQGLFSRVEAFF
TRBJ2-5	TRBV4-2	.	CASSYTQETQYF
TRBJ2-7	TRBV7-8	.	CASSPHRDRYEQYF
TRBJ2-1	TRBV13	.	CASSLGLPSGRINSSYNEQFF
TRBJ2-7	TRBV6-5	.	CASTGGYYEQYF
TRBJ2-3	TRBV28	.	CASSKDRRLAVNTDTQYF
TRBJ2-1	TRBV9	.	CASSPRYSSYNEQFF
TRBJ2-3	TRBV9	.	CASSVRRGGVLDTQYF
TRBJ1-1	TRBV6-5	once	CASSDGFNTEAFF
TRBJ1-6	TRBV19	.	CASSKQETYNSPLHF
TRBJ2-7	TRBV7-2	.	CASSRRTSYEQYF
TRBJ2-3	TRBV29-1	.	CSVGTGGRDTQYF
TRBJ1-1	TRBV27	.	CASSPTELTEAFF
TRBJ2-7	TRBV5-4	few	CASSLDAGTRGLYEQYF
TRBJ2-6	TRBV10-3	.	CAMTGDGANVLTF
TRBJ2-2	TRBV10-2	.	CASSELGGPGELFF
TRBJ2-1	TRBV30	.	CAWSVGLARNEQFF
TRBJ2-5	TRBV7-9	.	CASSPGQVGGKFETQYF
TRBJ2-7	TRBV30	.	CAWLRTGGSEQYF
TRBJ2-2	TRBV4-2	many	CASSQGQASGGLNTGELFF
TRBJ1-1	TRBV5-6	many	CASSLRGTEAFF
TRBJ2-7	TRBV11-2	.	CASSSRGSSYEQYF
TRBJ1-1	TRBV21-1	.	CASSPPGQGFPEAFF
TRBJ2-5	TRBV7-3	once	CASSLVPGQGKETQYF
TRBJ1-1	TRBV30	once	CAWVQGLDTEAFF
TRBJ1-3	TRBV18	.	CASSRVAENSGNTIYF
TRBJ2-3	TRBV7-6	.	CASSLRAFLAGSTDTQYF
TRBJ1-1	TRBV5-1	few	CASSGRDRGLSGTEAFF
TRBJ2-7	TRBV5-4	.	CASSPGGTGGHEQYF
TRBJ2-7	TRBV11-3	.	CASSLGAGEQYF
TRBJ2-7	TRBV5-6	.	CASSLKRTYEQYF
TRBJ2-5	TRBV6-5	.	CASKPPGVRGETQYF
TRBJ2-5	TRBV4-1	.	CASSPELAGDLETQYF
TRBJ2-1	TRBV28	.	CASSFLSPGEQFF
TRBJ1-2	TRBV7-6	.	CASSLLPGDYGYTF
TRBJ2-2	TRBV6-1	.	CASRDLPRTGELFF
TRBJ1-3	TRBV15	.	CATSRDRGSYAGNTIYF
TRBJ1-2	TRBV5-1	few	CASSRTADGYTF
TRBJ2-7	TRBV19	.	CASRGHSPYEQYF
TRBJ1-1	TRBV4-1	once	CASSRLESVIGEAFF
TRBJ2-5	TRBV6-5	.	CASSYWGQGRETQYF
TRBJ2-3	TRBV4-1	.	CASTHLAEVRDTQYF
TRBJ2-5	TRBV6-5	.	CASSEQGVLETQYF
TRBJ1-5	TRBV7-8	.	CASSPTSQPQHF
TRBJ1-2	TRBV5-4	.	CASSSEGIDYGYTF
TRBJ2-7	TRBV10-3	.	CAISRTSGRPPSYEQYF
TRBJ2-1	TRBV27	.	CASSFVGAVLGGNEQFF
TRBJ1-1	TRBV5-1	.	CASNTGTGRTEAFF
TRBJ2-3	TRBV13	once	CASSPWGLEDTDTQYF
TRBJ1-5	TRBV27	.	CASRVRTEWQPQHF